A single sample gave rise to the 26 T cell receptor beta chains below, sequenced in a study of cytomegalovirus exposure and HLA in healthy donors. Vbeta (60) and Jbeta (13) primers were used in the PCR. Data came from immunoSEQ multiplex PCR; TCRdb stores just in-frame clones and leaves some out. The sample holds just under 250,000 clones; around 80% are singletons and the top ten take 5% to 6%. The sample taken for sequencing was PBMCs. Receptors were obtained from a woman between 40 and 50 years old in good health and CMV-seropositive.

This clone was seen a handful of times. The genes are TRBV11-2 and TRBJ2-1, with TRBD2 matching over 7 bases. Germline loops: CDR1 SGHAT, CDR2 FQNNGV. The V and J ends lost 3 bases and 5 bases, in that order; junction bases with no gene match: 4. The CDR3 length is 14 residues. The CDR3 sequence: CASSFSGLNNEQFF. For the CDR3, the DNA is TGTGCCAGCAGCTTCTCGGGACTAAACAATGAGCAGTTCTTC.

This rearrangement joins TRBV10-3 to TRBJ1-2; possible D gene TRBD1, 6 bases. This CDR3 comprises 15 residues. Trimming removed 4 bases at V and 4 bases at J, with 16 bases between. The germline V gene has CDR1 ENHRY and CDR2 SYGVKD. For the CDR3, the DNA is TGTGCCATCAGTGGCCCAGGACAGACCCTCTATGGCTACACCTTC. This translates into CAISGPGQTLYGYTF.

This chain uses TRBV30 with TRBJ1-2; a weak D match, TRBD1 (5 bases). The CDR3 is 15 residues long. The germline V gene encodes CDR1 GTSNPN and CDR2 SVGIG (reference sequence). V dropped 0 bases and J dropped 7 bases, with 18 bases sitting between them. CDR3 coding DNA: TGTGCCTGGAGTGTACGGGCGACGGGGGGAGGTGGCTACACCTTC. This translates into CAWSVRATGGGGYTF.

V and J are TRBV2 and TRBJ1-1; maybe TRBD1 (6 bases). The V gene's germline CDR1 is SNHLY and CDR2 FYNNEI. The length of the CDR3 is 17 residues. Trimming stripped 3 bases from V and 4 bases from J, with 21 bases between. CDR3 residues: CASSDLQGRSAGTEAFF. The CDR3 nucleotides are TGTGCCAGCAGTGACTTACAGGGTAGGAGTGCGGGCACTGAAGCTTTCTTT.

The CDR3 reads CASSSGVRAPYGYTF. In nucleotides, the CDR3 is TGTGCCAGCAGCTCTGGCGTCAGGGCCCCGTATGGCTACACCTTC. This chain joins TRBV5-6 and TRBJ1-2; a weak D match, TRBD1 (5 bases). This CDR3 comprises 15 residues. Germline values: CDR1 SGHDT, CDR2 YYEEEE. Trimming pared 3 bases from V and 5 bases from J, leaving 17 bases between.

This clone was seen a single time. The chain employs TRBV6-5 and TRBJ2-2, with D perhaps matching TRBD1 (5 bases). Looked up from germline, CDR1 is MNHEY and CDR2 is SVGAGI. V shed 2 bases and J shed 1 base, with 5 bases lying between them. The length of the CDR3 is 14 residues. The CDR3 spells CASSYRGNTGELFF. The CDR3 region has the DNA TGTGCCAGCAGTTACAGGGGGAACACCGGGGAGCTGTTTTTT.

The chain links TRBV7-9 to TRBJ1-2; D is undetermined. From germline, CDR1 is SEHNR and CDR2 FQNEAQ (reference sequence). This CDR3 is built from 13 residues. Trimming pared 2 bases from V and 4 bases from J, leaving 8 bases between. Written as DNA, the CDR3 is TGTGCCAGCAGCTTATCCGGTTTCTATGGCTACACCTTC. It specifies CASSLSGFYGYTF.

This chain joins TRBV5-1 and TRBJ2-1; D gene uncertain. The germline V and J ends were trimmed by 0 bases and 4 bases, with 11 bases remaining between them. This CDR3 has 15 residues. Germline CDR1 reads SGHRS; CDR2 reads YFSETQ. This CDR3 is CASSLAVLMYNEQFF. DNA for the CDR3: TGCGCCAGCAGCTTGGCTGTACTAATGTACAATGAGCAGTTCTTC. Full variable domain (outside the CDR3, taken from reference TRBV5-1 and TRBJ2-1): KAGVTQTPRYLIKTRGQQVTLSCSPISGHRSVSWYQQTPGQGLQFLFEYFSETQRNKGNFPGRFSGRQFSNSRSEMNVSTLELGDSALYLCASSLAVLMYNEQFFGPGTRLTVL.

The CDR3 here is CASSRTGGGGYTF. CDR3 in DNA: TGTGCCAGCAGCCGAACAGGGGGGGGTGGCTACACCTTC. The V call is TRBV7-9, the J call TRBJ1-2; TRBD1 aligns across 8 bases. After removal of 5 bases from V and 7 bases from J, the junction contained 6 bases not matched to a gene. Germline-derived CDR1 and CDR2 are SEHNR and FQNEAQ (reference sequence). CDR3 length: 13 amino acids.

The rearrangement uses TRBV5-1 and TRBJ2-5, with TRBD1 matching 9 bases. Looked up from germline, CDR1 is SGHRS and CDR2 is YFSETQ. This CDR3 is built from 14 residues. After removal of 4 bases from V and 4 bases from J, the junction contained 5 bases not matched to a gene. The CDR3 bases are TGCGCCAGCAGCAGGACAGGGGAGGGAGAGACCCAGTACTTC. This encodes CASSRTGEGETQYF.

J is TRBJ1-1 and V is TRBV5-1; D gene uncertain. The CDR3 contains 15 residues. The V end was cut by 3 bases, the J end by 3 bases, with 15 bases between. The germline V gene encodes CDR1 SGHRS and CDR2 YFSETQ. The DNA of the CDR3 is TGCGCCAGCAGCTGGTCCCCTATCGGGGACACTGAAGCTTTCTTT. This codes for CASSWSPIGDTEAFF. Combining the CDR3 with reference TRBV5-1 and TRBJ1-1 gives the whole variable domain KAGVTQTPRYLIKTRGQQVTLSCSPISGHRSVSWYQQTPGQGLQFLFEYFSETQRNKGNFPGRFSGRQFSNSRSEMNVSTLELGDSALYLCASSWSPIGDTEAFFGQGTRLTVV.

The chain combines TRBV2 with TRBJ1-1; D unclear. Trimming removed 11 bases from V and 1 base from J, with 14 bases in between. The CDR3 has 13 residues. From germline, CDR1 is SNHLY and CDR2 FYNNEI. This chain's CDR3 is CAPGGRGNTEAFF. CDR3 sequence (DNA): TGTGCCCCGGGAGGACGGGGGAACACTGAAGCTTTCTTT.

This clone was picked up a small number of times. The chain joins TRBV29-1 to TRBJ2-1; TRBD2 aligns across 7 bases. Unmatched junction bases numbered 8, after V lost 5 bases and J lost 7 bases. Germline values: CDR1 SQVTM, CDR2 ANQGSEA. This CDR3 has 13 amino acids. CDR3 amino acids: CSVMLAVDNEQFF. The CDR3 DNA follows: TGCAGCGTTATGCTAGCGGTTGATAATGAGCAGTTCTTC.

This CDR3 reads CASSLSSGSNTGELFF. CDR3 in DNA: TGTGCCAGCAGTTTATCTAGCGGGTCGAACACCGGGGAGCTGTTTTTT. This chain links TRBV27 with TRBJ2-2; 7 bases are shared with TRBD2. CDR1 and CDR2 (germline): MNHEY, SMNVEV (reference sequence). This CDR3 is built from 16 residues. V shed 0 bases and J 0 bases; nucleotides not matched to a gene: 1.

This clone appeared once. The V and J genes are TRBV6-6 and TRBJ1-3, with 7 bases fitting TRBD1. The V and J ends lost 6 bases and 3 bases, in that order; junction bases with no gene match: 8. Germline assignment: CDR1 MNHNY and CDR2 SVGAGI (reference sequence). The CDR3 has 15 residues. CDR3 DNA: TGTGCCAGCAGACTGCCGGGACAGATTGGAAACACCATATATTTT. Its translation is CASRLPGQIGNTIYF.

This clone was counted between two and nine times. At one end, the junction sequence differs from germline, possibly due to a read error. The CDR3 DNA reads as TGTTCCAGCAGCTCCGAGGGGGACACTGAAGCTTTCTTT. Amino acid sequence: CSSSSEGDTEAFF. V usage is TRBV7-9 and J usage is TRBJ1-1, with a tentative D call TRBD1 (6 bases). Germline V gene lookup returns CDR1 SEHNR and CDR2 FQNEAQ (reference sequence). The CDR3 covers 13 residues.

J is TRBJ1-5 and V is TRBV10-2; 7 bases align to TRBD1. The J segment lost 7 bases and the V segment lost 5 bases, leaving 11 bases of the junction unmatched. The germline V gene encodes CDR1 WSHSY and CDR2 SAAADI. The length of the CDR3 is 15 residues. As DNA, the CDR3 is TGCGCCAGCAGTCATATAGGGGGCAGGTGGCAGCCCCAGCATTTT. The encoded protein is CASSHIGGRWQPQHF.

The chain links TRBV13 to TRBJ1-1; 7 bases agree with TRBD1. The CDR3 is 12 residues long. CDR1 is PRHDT and CDR2 is FYEKMQ in the germline V gene (reference sequence). The V segment lost 2 bases and the J segment 6 bases; nucleotides outside the gene matches: 0. CDR3 in amino acids: CASSLQGAEAFF. The CDR3 DNA is TGTGCCAGCAGCTTACAGGGGGCTGAAGCTTTCTTT.

This clone was recorded a few times. The rearrangement uses TRBV7-9 and TRBJ1-2, with unresolved D. V shed 1 base and J shed 10 bases, with 7 bases lying between them. The CDR3 extends over 11 amino acids. The germline V gene has CDR1 SEHNR and CDR2 FQNEAQ (reference sequence). CDR3 residues: CASSLGPDYTF. DNA of the CDR3: TGTGCCAGCAGCTTAGGGCCCGACTACACCTTC.

The gene calls are TRBV6-5 and TRBJ1-2; D possibly corresponds to TRBD1 (5 bases). This CDR3 is built from 14 residues. CDR1 MNHEY and CDR2 SVGAGI come from the germline V gene. V was shortened by 0 bases and J by 2 bases, with 7 bases between the two germline ends. CDR3 coding DNA: TGTGCCAGCAGTTACTCGGAGGGGAACTATGGCTACACCTTC. Its translation is CASSYSEGNYGYTF.

The CDR3 DNA is TGTGCCAGCAGTCCCGACAGTTACACCGGGGAGCTGTTTTTT. It encodes CASSPDSYTGELFF. The chain joins TRBV7-9 to TRBJ2-2; TRBD1 is a possible D gene (5 bases). Germline CDR1 is SEHNR and CDR2 is FQNEAQ (reference sequence). V was trimmed by 6 bases and J by 3 bases, leaving 11 bases between them. The CDR3 covers 14 residues.

The rearrangement uses TRBV7-9 and TRBJ1-1; 7 bases are a match to TRBD1. From germline, CDR1 is SEHNR and CDR2 FQNEAQ (reference sequence). The CDR3 spans 14 residues. V trimming: 5 bases; J trimming: 6 bases; junction bases outside the gene matches: 9. The CDR3 DNA is TGTGCCAGCAGCCCACCCCAGCAGGGGGCTGAAGCTTTCTTT. Amino acid sequence: CASSPPQQGAEAFF.

The J gene is TRBJ2-7, the V gene TRBV9, with 8 bases lining up with TRBD1. The germline gives CDR1 SGDLS, CDR2 YYNGEE. Unmatched junction bases numbered 10, after V lost 0 bases and J lost 5 bases. This CDR3 is built from 16 residues. The CDR3 coding sequence is TGTGCCAGCAGCGTAGAAAGGACAGGGTTTGGAAACGAGCAGTACTTC. Protein product: CASSVERTGFGNEQYF.

As DNA, the CDR3 is TGTGCCAGCAGCACCCTGGACTCTTACGAGCAGTACTTC. This encodes CASSTLDSYEQYF. The rearrangement joins TRBV7-9 to TRBJ2-7; D is perhaps TRBD2 (5 bases). This CDR3 is 13 amino acids long. The germline gives CDR1 SEHNR, CDR2 FQNEAQ (reference sequence). V was clipped by 5 bases and J by 4 bases, with 12 bases between them. Supplemented by reference TRBV7-9 and TRBJ2-7, the full variable domain reads DTGVSQNPRHKITKRGQNVTFRCDPISEHNRLYWYRQTLGQGPEFLTYFQNEAQLEKSRLLSDRFSAERPKGSFSTLEIQRTEQGDSAMYLCASSTLDSYEQYFGPGTRLTVT.

This chain links TRBV19 with TRBJ2-5; D remains ambiguous. Trimming took off 1 base at V and 3 bases at J, with 15 bases between the two ends. Germline loops: CDR1 LNHDA, CDR2 SQIVND (reference sequence). CDR3 length equals 16 residues. The CDR3, as DNA: TGTGCCAGTAGTATAGCTCGGTCAGGCCCAAAAGAGACCCAGTACTTC. Amino acid sequence: CASSIARSGPKETQYF.

This clone was recorded only once. CDR3 sequence: CASRVTTIVNEQFF. The CDR3 bases are TGTGCCAGCAGGGTAACGACTATAGTAAATGAGCAGTTCTTC. This chain joins TRBV2 and TRBJ2-1, with D possibly being TRBD2 (5 bases). The CDR3 runs to 14 residues. Trimming shortened V by 6 bases and J by 7 bases, and 16 bases separated the two germline ends. Per germline, CDR1 SNHLY and CDR2 FYNNEI.